Below are 12 T cell receptor beta chains sequenced from a single sample in a study of T cell responses to AZD1222 COVID-19 vaccine. The table came from immunoSEQ multiplex PCR; TCRdb's copy has only in-frame clones and leaves some out. This sample has around 84,000 clones, with around nine tenths found just once. The sequencing here drew on peripheral blood, taken on day 0 of MenACWY control vaccination. These receptor sequences come from an adult in good health.

The chain couples TRBV19 to TRBJ1-2, with 9 nucleotides matching TRBD1. The CDR3 has 16 amino acids. Germline V gives CDR1 LNHDA, CDR2 SQIVND (reference sequence). J lost 8 bases, V lost 5 bases, and 15 bases had no gene match. Here the CDR3 reads CASSEYPGQGKSGYTF. CDR3 bases: TGTGCCAGTAGTGAGTACCCCGGACAGGGGAAGAGCGGCTACACCTTC.

This clone is labeled medium-sized (0.01 to 0.1%). V usage is TRBV7-9 and J usage is TRBJ1-4; D unclear. CDR1 and CDR2 from the germline V gene are SEHNR and FQNEAQ (reference sequence). This CDR3 has 16 residues. Trimming took off 3 bases at V and 7 bases at J, with 18 bases between the two ends. In nucleotides, the CDR3 is TGTGCCAGCAGCTTGTCGGAAGGTGTTAGGAGTGAAAAACTGTTTTTT. Translating gives CASSLSEGVRSEKLFF.

V is TRBV6-5 and J is TRBJ1-6; perhaps TRBD1 as D (6 bases). Trimming took 7 bases from V and 8 from J, leaving 9 bases between them. This CDR3 has 12 amino acids. Germline V gene lookup returns CDR1 MNHEY and CDR2 SVGAGI. The CDR3 is CASTGADSPLHF. As DNA, the CDR3 is TGTGCCAGCACAGGGGCGGATTCACCCCTCCACTTT.

This clone has just one count. The V and J genes are TRBV7-9 and TRBJ1-3; D is possibly TRBD1 (5 bases). CDR1 is SEHNR and CDR2 is FQNEAQ in the germline V gene (reference sequence). V dropped 5 bases and J dropped 2 bases, with 13 bases sitting between them. CDR3 length equals 15 residues. Written as DNA, the CDR3 is TGTGCCAGCAGCCCCGACGCGGGGGCTGGAAACACCATATATTTT. It yields the protein CASSPDAGAGNTIYF.

The chain employs TRBV2 and TRBJ1-1, with TRBD1 matching 8 bases. This CDR3 is 15 amino acids long. CDR1 is SNHLY and CDR2 is FYNNEI in the germline V gene. The ends lost 6 bases at V and 4 bases at J; junction bases unmatched: 10. In nucleotides, the CDR3 is TGTGCCAGCAGCGTGGACAGGGCAGGATCCACTGAAGCTTTCTTT. This sequence encodes CASSVDRAGSTEAFF.

This clone was seen once. This chain joins TRBV18 and TRBJ1-1; D unresolved. This CDR3 has 17 amino acids. The germline V gene has CDR1 KGHSH and CDR2 LQKENI. Trimming shortened V by 1 base and J by 4 bases, and 19 bases separated the two germline ends. DNA for the CDR3: TGTGCCAGCTCACCACGGGAATTCTCGGGAGGCGGCACTGAAGCTTTCTTT. Translating gives CASSPREFSGGGTEAFF. The entire variable domain, with the rest obtained from reference TRBV18 and TRBJ1-1, is as follows: NAGVMQNPRHLVRRRGQEARLRCSPMKGHSHVYWYRQLPEEGLKFMVYLQKENIIDESGMPKERFSAEFPKEGPSILRIQQVVRGDSAAYFCASSPREFSGGGTEAFFGQGTRLTVV.

J is TRBJ1-5 and V is TRBV19; the D is unclear. This CDR3 is built from 13 residues. Trimming shortened V by 5 bases and J by 7 bases, and 12 bases separated the two germline ends. From germline, CDR1 is LNHDA and CDR2 SQIVND (reference sequence). DNA of the CDR3: TGTGCCAGTAGTCAGGAGGGTCGACAGCCCCAGCATTTT. Protein sequence: CASSQEGRQPQHF.

V usage is TRBV12-3 or TRBV12-4 and J usage is TRBJ1-1; no reliable D call. The length of the CDR3 is 13 residues. Trimming shortened V by 3 bases and J by 6 bases, and 11 bases separated the two germline ends. CDR3 in amino acids: CASSFKDGAEAFF. The CDR3 DNA sequence: TGTGCCAGCAGTTTCAAGGATGGTGCTGAAGCTTTCTTT.

This clone was counted at least ten times. This chain links TRBV3-1 (or the pseudogene TRBV3-2) with TRBJ1-4; tentatively, D is TRBD1 (5 bases). The germline V and J ends were trimmed by 0 bases and 8 bases, with 10 bases remaining between them. The CDR3 is 14 amino acids. Germline V gene sequence: CDR1 LGHDT, CDR2 YNNKEL (reference sequence). The chain's CDR3 is CASSQDLGDEKLFF. The CDR3 DNA reads as TGTGCCAGCAGCCAAGATCTAGGGGACGAAAAACTGTTTTTT.

The chain is built from TRBV5-4 and TRBJ2-7; D might be TRBD2 (5 bases). Germline values: CDR1 SGHNT, CDR2 YYREEE (reference sequence). V shed 4 bases and J shed 3 bases, with 14 bases lying between them. The CDR3 runs 14 residues. CDR3 bases: TGTGCCAGCAGCGAAGATCCGAGCGGCTACGAGCAGTACTTC. It codes for CASSEDPSGYEQYF. The full variable domain, its missing parts supplied by reference TRBV5-4 and TRBJ2-7, is ETGVTQSPTHLIKTRGQQVTLRCSSQSGHNTVSWYQQALGQGPQFIFQYYREEENGRGNFPPRFSGLQFPNYSSELNVNALELDDSALYLCASSEDPSGYEQYFGPGTRLTVT.

The rearrangement links TRBV6-2 or TRBV6-3 to TRBJ1-1, with D unclear. V shed 0 bases and J shed 4 bases, with 9 bases lying between them. CDR1 and CDR2 from the germline V gene are MNHEY and SVGEGT. The CDR3 is made up of 14 amino acids. The CDR3 DNA reads TGTGCCAGCAGTTACTCGGAGGGTGGCACTGAAGCTTTCTTT. Translating it yields CASSYSEGGTEAFF.

The chain uses TRBV30 and TRBJ2-6; D is possibly TRBD2 (6 bases). The CDR3 sequence is 19 residues long. Germline V gives CDR1 GTSNPN, CDR2 SVGIG (reference sequence). V was cut by 2 bases and J by 0 bases, with 20 bases left in between. CDR3 sequence: CAWSNPRQGGRSGANVLTF. The CDR3 bases are TGTGCCTGGAGTAACCCCAGGCAGGGAGGTCGCTCTGGGGCCAACGTCCTGACTTTC.